This T cell receptor beta chain was sequenced for a study of CD8+ T cells in alopecia areata. Background on the study: Treated patients were dosed with oral tofacitinib, taking 5 to 10 mg twice daily.

General observations from the study: Lesional scalp, especially alopecia totalis/universalis, showed higher clonality than normal scalp.

The sequencing template was cDNA reverse transcribed from extracted RNA. The table came from immunoSEQ multiplex PCR; TCRdb's copy has only in-frame clones and leaves some out. This sample yields around 250,000 clones, of which approximately 61% are seen a single time; approximately 1.2% belongs to the top ten. This clone was detected a few times. Its specificity is unknown. This receptor was identified in a human donor with alopecia areata. Sequenced material: CD4+ T cells sorted from blood, taken at week 0.

The CDR3 DNA is TGTGCCACCAGCAGAGATTCGCGCGTTACCTACGAGCAGTACTTC. Translated, it gives CATSRDSRVTYEQYF. The chain joins TRBV15 to TRBJ2-7; D is undetermined. The CDR3 runs to 15 residues. Germline V gene lookup returns CDR1 LNHNV and CDR2 YYDKDF (reference sequence). With 0 bases removed from V and 2 bases from J, the gap between germline ends came to 11 bases.